This T cell receptor beta chain was obtained from a study of OX40 agonist ivuxolimab in advanced cancers. Study overall: Prior checkpoint blockade (anti-PD-1, anti-PD-L1 or anti-CTLA-4) was permitted; approximately 41% had it. Partial responses occurred in three patients (one hepatocellular carcinoma, two cutaneous melanoma). Study-level points and caveats: Partial responders at 0.1-3.0 mg/kg showed near-lowest clonal expansion. Expanded peripheral T-cell antigen specificity went undetermined.

Method: immunoSEQ multiplex PCR; TCRdb's copy keeps in-frame clones and lacks some. Altogether some 71,000 clones are present, approximately 81% being singletons, with the ten largest covering around 8%. Trimming pared 8 bases from V and 0 bases from J, leaving 8 bases between. Germline V gives CDR1 GTSNPN, CDR2 SVGIG (reference sequence). The CDR3 extends over 12 amino acids. About this clone itself: Its antigen is unidentified.

The chain recombines TRBV30 with TRBJ1-5; D is uncertain. Material: CD4+ or CD8+ T cells sorted from blood, obtained in a trial of the OX40 agonist ivuxolimab. This sequence originates from an adult with an advanced solid tumor such as melanoma, head and neck, liver or kidney cancer. CDR3 sequence: CAASGSNQPQHF. DNA for the CDR3: TGTGCCGCCTCGGGTAGCAATCAGCCCCAGCATTTT.